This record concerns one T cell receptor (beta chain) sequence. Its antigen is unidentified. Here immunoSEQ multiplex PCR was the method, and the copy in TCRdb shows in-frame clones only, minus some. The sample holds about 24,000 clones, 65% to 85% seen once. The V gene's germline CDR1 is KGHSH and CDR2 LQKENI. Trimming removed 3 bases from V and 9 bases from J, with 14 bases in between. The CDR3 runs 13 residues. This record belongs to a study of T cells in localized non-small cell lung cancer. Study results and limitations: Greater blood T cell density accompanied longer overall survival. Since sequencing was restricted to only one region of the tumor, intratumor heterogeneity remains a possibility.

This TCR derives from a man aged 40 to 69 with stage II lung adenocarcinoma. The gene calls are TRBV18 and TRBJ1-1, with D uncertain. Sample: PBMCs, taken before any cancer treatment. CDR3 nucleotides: TGTGCCAGCTCACCGGATACGACGGGAAAAGCTTTCTTT. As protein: CASSPDTTGKAFF.